The clone carrying this TCR beta chain was observed a few times. Its antigen is not identified. This entry comes from a study of T cell repertoires in cytomegalovirus infection. Overall study context: Well-studied HLA-B-restricted epitopes and recently identified HLA-C-restricted epitopes of CMV were both used in the study. Public TCR beta signatures indicated both CMV infection and matching HLA type. Overall study results and limits: Clonotype analysis showed dominance of the ex vivo response by HLA-C-restricted CMV-specific TCR beta clonotypes.

The V gene's germline CDR1 is SEHNR and CDR2 FQNEAQ (reference sequence). This CDR3 has 15 amino acids. The junction had 11 bases not matched to a gene; V was cut back by 7 bases and J by 6 bases. MiXCR was run by TCRdb on the reads, yielding one entry per CDR3 protein. The table has 650,000 to 900,000 distinct CDR3 sequences, 32% seen once. The TCR sequence derives from a human donor in good health (CMV status not recorded). Some clones in this sample may be carry-over from other donors' samples. J is TRBJ2-1 and V is TRBV7-9; 8 nucleotides align to TRBD2. The specimen comprised cultured CD8+ T cells from PBMCs, sampled from culture after CMV antigen stimulation. The CDR3 loop is CASIAGGPTGNEQFF. The CDR3 DNA reads TGTGCCAGCATCGCGGGGGGCCCCACGGGCAATGAGCAGTTCTTC.